This T cell receptor beta chain was sequenced during a study of T cell responses to AZD1222 COVID-19 vaccine. General study results and limits: Spike-specific TCR breadth rose after two AZD1222 doses, and depth rose as well. A mostly white British donor set with more females was recruited, and clonal diversity was possibly underestimated.

Here immunoSEQ multiplex PCR was the method, and the copy in TCRdb shows in-frame clones only, minus some. Counted here are about 140,000 clones, roughly 93% occurring once; the ten biggest clones make up roughly 5%. Note on this clone: Its antigen is currently unknown.

Germline CDR1 is SGHVS and CDR2 is FQNEAQ. Between the trimmed V and J ends, which lost 2 bases and 8 bases, there was a span of 13 bases. This CDR3 spans 14 amino acids. This TCR was sampled from an adult in good health. This material consisted of peripheral blood, taken on day 0 of AZD1222 vaccination. The genes are TRBV7-8 and TRBJ2-1; D not resolved. CDR3 nucleotide sequence: TGTGCCAGCAGCTTATCCTCACAAGTCGATGAGCAGTTCTTC. It translates to CASSLSSQVDEQFF.